These 29 T cell receptor beta chains share one sample of origin, sequenced in a study of T cell responses to AZD1222 COVID-19 vaccine (dated by TCRdb to the early 2020s). In the paper's terms, the time point label means: baseline before first vaccination. The receptor library was made with the immunoSEQ multiplex PCR assay. Drawn from immuneACCESS, this table holds only the in-frame rearrangements with V and J called that TCRdb kept. Clones are partly lost; checked studies trace under half to an unresolved V gene and leave the rest unexplained. The sample records approximately 140,000 clones, about 91% of which are singletons. The ten top clones hold approximately 2.8% of the sample. The input for sequencing was peripheral blood, taken on day 0 of AZD1222 vaccination. All receptors derive from an adult in good health.

This chain connects TRBV6-2 or TRBV6-3 to TRBJ1-1, with D uncertain. Germline V gene sequence: CDR1 MNHEY, CDR2 SVGEGT. The CDR3 runs 12 residues. V lost 5 bases, J lost 10 bases, and 14 bases lay in between. CDR3 nucleotides: TGTGCCAGCAGTCGGACGCTTGGCGGAGCTTTCTTT. Amino acids: CASSRTLGGAFF.

The chain links TRBV28 to TRBJ1-2; no definite D call. Trimming pared 3 bases from V and 3 bases from J, leaving 14 bases between. The CDR3 extends over 15 amino acids. The V gene's germline CDR1 is MDHEN and CDR2 SYDVKM. For the CDR3, the DNA is TGTGCCAGCAGTTTTGGGCGTGTCACTTACTATGGCTACACCTTC. Translation: CASSFGRVTYYGYTF.

This clone was detected once. The gene calls are TRBV30 and TRBJ2-1; no firm D call. V lost 0 bases and J 0 bases, leaving 9 bases between the germline ends. Germline values: CDR1 GTSNPN, CDR2 SVGIG (reference sequence). The CDR3 runs 15 residues. CDR3 region: CAWSVGTYSYNEQFF. CDR3 DNA sequence: TGTGCCTGGAGTGTGGGTACTTACTCCTACAATGAGCAGTTCTTC.

The chain couples TRBV29-1 to TRBJ2-7; 10 positions match TRBD2. V lost 4 bases, J lost 2 bases, and 8 bases stayed unmatched. This CDR3 has 15 amino acids. In germline, CDR1 is SQVTM, CDR2 ANQGSEA. DNA for the CDR3: TGCAGCGTTGGGCCTAGCGGGAGCAACGCCTACGAGCAGTACTTC. Translation: CSVGPSGSNAYEQYF.

The chain links TRBV11-3 to TRBJ2-5, with D perhaps given as TRBD1 or TRBD2 (5 bases each). The CDR3 is made up of 15 amino acids. The germline V and J ends were trimmed by 4 bases and 2 bases, with 14 bases remaining between them. The germline gives CDR1 SGHNT, CDR2 YENEEA. CDR3 nucleotide sequence: TGTGCCAGCAGCTCCCGGGGCGGCATTCAAGAGACCCAGTACTTC. Protein sequence: CASSSRGGIQETQYF.

The chain combines TRBV19 with TRBJ1-2; possible D gene TRBD1, 5 bases. Germline V lookup: CDR1 LNHDA, CDR2 SQIVND (reference sequence). The CDR3 length is 12 residues. V lost 3 bases, J lost 8 bases, and 10 bases lay in between. The CDR3 sequence: CASSIQGRGYTF. The CDR3 DNA reads TGTGCCAGTAGTATCCAGGGCAGGGGCTACACCTTC. The full variable domain, rest sourced from reference TRBV19 and TRBJ1-2, is DGGITQSPKYLFRKEGQNVTLSCEQNLNHDAMYWYRQDPGQGLRLIYYSQIVNDFQKGDIAEGYSVSREKKESFPLTVTSAQKNPTAFYLCASSIQGRGYTFGSGTRLTVV.

The chain links TRBV9 to TRBJ1-5; no clear D. Germline CDR1 SGDLS, CDR2 YYNGEE. V shed 0 bases and J shed 4 bases, with 5 bases lying between them. The CDR3 has 13 residues. The CDR3 region is CASSVDPNQPQHF. The CDR3 DNA is TGTGCCAGCAGCGTAGACCCGAATCAGCCCCAGCATTTT.

The chain uses TRBV3-1 (or the pseudogene TRBV3-2) and TRBJ2-3; D not certain. This CDR3 region has 15 residues. In germline, CDR1 is LGHDT, CDR2 YNNKEL (reference sequence). Trimming took off 4 bases at V and 5 bases at J, with 16 bases between the two ends. The DNA of the CDR3 is TGTGCCAGCAGCCCCAGCTGGGCCCGACAAGATACGCAGTATTTT. It codes for CASSPSWARQDTQYF.

The chain combines TRBV7-2 with TRBJ2-2, with D possibly called TRBD1 or TRBD2 (5 bases each). CDR1 and CDR2 (germline): SGHTA, FQGNSA. The CDR3 contains 14 residues. The V end was cut by 6 bases, the J end by 1 base, with 9 bases between. CDR3 in amino acids: CASRGTRNTGELFF. CDR3 nucleotide sequence: TGTGCCAGCAGGGGGACGAGGAACACCGGGGAGCTGTTTTTT.

The rearrangement uses TRBV4-1 and TRBJ1-3, with D possibly being TRBD1 (5 bases). The CDR3 is made up of 13 amino acids. Germline CDR1 reads MGHRA; CDR2 reads YSYEKL. V gave up 4 bases and J gave up 8 bases, with 12 bases separating them. CDR3 region: CASSPPVGDTIYF. CDR3 coding DNA: TGCGCCAGCAGCCCCCCCGTGGGGGACACCATATATTTT.

This sequence joins TRBV9 and TRBJ1-2; no definite D call. The CDR3 runs to 13 residues. Germline V lookup: CDR1 SGDLS, CDR2 YYNGEE. Trimming shortened V by 4 bases and J by 8 bases, and 15 bases separated the two germline ends. The CDR3 loop is CASSPDGREGYTF. In nucleotides, the CDR3 is TGTGCCAGCAGCCCAGACGGAAGGGAAGGCTACACCTTC. Based on the CDR3 plus reference TRBV9 and TRBJ1-2, the full variable domain is DSGVTQTPKHLITATGQRVTLRCSPRSGDLSVYWYQQSLDQGLQFLIQYYNGEERAKGNILERFSAQQFPDLHSELNLSSLELGDSALYFCASSPDGREGYTFGSGTRLTVV.

The chain recombines TRBV28 with TRBJ2-7; 8 positions agree with TRBD1. After removal of 3 bases from V and 4 bases from J, the junction contained 2 bases not matched to a gene. The CDR3 sequence is 13 residues long. Germline V CDR1 and CDR2: MDHEN, SYDVKM. The CDR3 reads CASSFRQGYEQYF. In DNA form, the CDR3 reads TGTGCCAGCAGTTTCAGACAGGGGTACGAGCAGTACTTC.

This chain links TRBV2 with TRBJ2-1; D is unclear. The V end lost 7 bases, the J end lost 5 bases, and 6 bases lay between the germline ends. The CDR3 consists of 11 residues. Germline-derived CDR1 and CDR2 are SNHLY and FYNNEI. The CDR3 is CASTFNNEQFF. Written as DNA, the CDR3 is TGTGCCAGCACTTTTAACAATGAGCAGTTCTTC.

This rearrangement joins TRBV7-3 to TRBJ1-5; D ambiguous. There are 14 residues in the CDR3. Germline CDR1 is SGHTA and CDR2 is FQGTGA. The germline V and J ends were trimmed by 1 base and 7 bases, with 11 bases remaining between them. The CDR3 bases are TGTGCCAGCAGCTTAAGCGGTTGGGAACAGCCCCAGCATTTT. It specifies CASSLSGWEQPQHF.

The count of this clone is one. The J gene is TRBJ1-6, the V gene TRBV12-3 or TRBV12-4, with a possible D match to TRBD1 (5 bases). The V end was cut by 0 bases, the J end by 10 bases, with 7 bases between. The CDR3 contains 13 residues. CDR3 region: CASSLAGDSPLHF. The DNA of the CDR3 is TGTGCCAGCAGTTTAGCAGGGGACTCACCCCTCCACTTT.

The chain links TRBV27 to TRBJ2-1, with 7 bases fitting TRBD2. The germline V gene has CDR1 MNHEY and CDR2 SMNVEV (reference sequence). V lost 6 bases to trimming and J lost 4 bases; unmatched junction nucleotides: 9. The CDR3 covers 15 residues. The CDR3 sequence is CASSRDGGSYNEQFF. CDR3 DNA: TGTGCCAGCAGCAGGGACGGGGGGTCGTACAATGAGCAGTTCTTC.

This chain links TRBV7-9 with TRBJ1-2; 9 nucleotides line up with TRBD1. CDR1 and CDR2 (germline): SEHNR, FQNEAQ (reference sequence). J gave up 7 bases and V 5 bases, and 14 bases lay outside the gene matches. The CDR3 consists of 16 residues. As DNA, the CDR3 is TGTGCCAGCAGCCGCGGACAGGGGATCGGCCGAGGTGGCTACACCTTC. Translation gives CASSRGQGIGRGGYTF.

The rearrangement links TRBV5-4 to TRBJ2-7, with 8 nucleotides matching TRBD2. Trimming took 4 bases from V and 1 from J; bases not matched to a gene: 7. The CDR3 totals 15 residues. In germline, CDR1 is SGHNT, CDR2 YYREEE (reference sequence). The CDR3: CASSRGTSSSYEQYF. In DNA, the CDR3 is TGTGCCAGCAGCCGGGGGACTAGTTCATCCTACGAGCAGTACTTC. The whole variable domain, remainder taken from reference TRBV5-4 and TRBJ2-7, is ETGVTQSPTHLIKTRGQQVTLRCSSQSGHNTVSWYQQALGQGPQFIFQYYREEENGRGNFPPRFSGLQFPNYSSELNVNALELDDSALYLCASSRGTSSSYEQYFGPGTRLTVT.

CDR3 nucleotides: TGTGCCAGCAGTTTATCGGTTGGGGGGGCAAATCAGCCCCAGCATTTT. It translates to CASSLSVGGANQPQHF. The chain is built from TRBV27 and TRBJ1-5; D perhaps matches TRBD1 (6 bases). The CDR3 has 16 amino acids. Germline loops: CDR1 MNHEY, CDR2 SMNVEV (reference sequence). V was trimmed by 0 bases and J by 4 bases, leaving 13 bases between them.

This chain uses TRBV18 with TRBJ2-5; weak D call: TRBD1 (6 bases). V dropped 5 bases and J dropped 5 bases, with 15 bases sitting between them. Germline V CDR1 and CDR2: KGHSH, LQKENI. The CDR3 spans 14 residues. In nucleotides, the CDR3 is TGTGCCAGCTCAATCACAGGGATTCCGGAGACCCAGTACTTC. Translated, it gives CASSITGIPETQYF.

Here the CDR3 reads CASRWTAQETQYF. The CDR3 DNA is TGCGCCAGCAGGTGGACAGCTCAAGAGACCCAGTACTTC. The chain carries TRBV5-1 and TRBJ2-5; TRBD1 is a possible D gene (6 bases). The CDR3 has 13 amino acids. CDR1 is SGHRS, CDR2 YFSETQ, per germline. V was clipped by 5 bases and J by 2 bases, with 10 bases between them.

The chain links TRBV11-2 to TRBJ1-1; 8 nucleotides agree with TRBD1. The V segment lost 3 bases and the J segment 9 bases; nucleotides outside the gene matches: 9. The CDR3 contains 14 residues. Germline V CDR1 and CDR2: SGHAT, FQNNGV. The CDR3 sequence is CASSFIGQGTKAFF. The CDR3 DNA reads as TGTGCCAGCAGCTTCATAGGACAGGGAACGAAAGCTTTCTTT.

The chain couples TRBV6-6 to TRBJ2-3; D gene unclear. The CDR3 runs to 12 residues. V was pared by 2 bases and J by 6 bases, with 6 bases between. Germline V CDR1 and CDR2: MNHNY, SVGAGI (reference sequence). In nucleotides, the CDR3 is TGTGCCAGCAGTTACGCTGGGGATACGCAGTATTTT. This codes for CASSYAGDTQYF.

This clone was seen just once. The V call is TRBV19, the J call TRBJ1-1, with 8 bases matching TRBD1. CDR3 size: 15 residues. Germline assignment: CDR1 LNHDA and CDR2 SQIVND (reference sequence). V lost 6 bases to trimming and J lost 7 bases; unmatched junction nucleotides: 13. CDR3 nucleotide sequence: TGTGCCAGTAGAAACGACAGGGGACCGCCGGGTGAAGCTTTCTTT. It translates to CASRNDRGPPGEAFF.

The chain is built from TRBV7-2 and TRBJ1-2; D is ambiguous. CDR1 SGHTA and CDR2 FQGNSA come from the germline V gene. The CDR3 has 13 amino acids. V was pared by 1 base and J by 3 bases, with 6 bases between. DNA of the CDR3: TGTGCCAGCAGCTTAGTTGTCGACTATGGCTACACCTTC. Amino acids: CASSLVVDYGYTF.

The genes are TRBV7-6 and TRBJ2-3; 8 bases agree with TRBD2. Germline V lookup: CDR1 SGHVS, CDR2 FNYEAQ. After removal of 5 bases from V and 3 bases from J, the junction contained 7 bases not matched to a gene. The CDR3 is 15 amino acids. The CDR3 DNA sequence: TGTGCCAGCAGCCGGACTAGCAGCTTTACAGATACGCAGTATTTT. Amino acids: CASSRTSSFTDTQYF.

The chain recombines TRBV10-3 with TRBJ2-5, with TRBD1 identical over 7 bases. The CDR3 is 13 residues long. Trimming removed 10 bases from V and 4 bases from J; junction bases left unmatched: 9. Germline assignment: CDR1 ENHRY and CDR2 SYGVKD. The DNA of the CDR3 is TGTGCCACGCGACAGGGTCAAGTAGAGACCCAGTACTTC. It specifies CATRQGQVETQYF.

V gene TRBV24-1 combines with J gene TRBJ2-2; 9 bases align to TRBD1. Germline V CDR1 and CDR2: KGHDR, SFDVKD. V was clipped by 0 bases and J by 4 bases; unmatched bases: 8. The CDR3 is made up of 18 amino acids. CDR3 nucleotides: TGTGCCACCAGTGATTTGCCGGGGACAGGGTTTGGCACCGGGGAGCTGTTTTTT. It translates to CATSDLPGTGFGTGELFF.

This clone was seen once. The chain recombines TRBV21-1 with TRBJ2-7; the D call TRBD2 from the table was never checked on the DNA. TRBV21-1 is annotated as a pseudogene. This CDR3 is 16 amino acids long. CDR3 sequence reads: CASRGNSRPSVYEQYF. The CDR3 nucleotides read TGTGCCAGCCGAGGGAACAGCCGACCGTCGGTATACGAGCAGTACTTC.